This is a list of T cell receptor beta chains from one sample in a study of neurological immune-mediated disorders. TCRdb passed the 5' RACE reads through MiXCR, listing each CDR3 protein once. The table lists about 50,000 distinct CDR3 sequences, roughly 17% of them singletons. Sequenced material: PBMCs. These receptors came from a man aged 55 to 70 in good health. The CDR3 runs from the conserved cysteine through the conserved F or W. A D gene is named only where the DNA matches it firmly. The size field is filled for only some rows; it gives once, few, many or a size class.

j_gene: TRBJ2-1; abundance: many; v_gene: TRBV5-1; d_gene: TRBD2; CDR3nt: TGCGCCAGCAGCAACTCCCGGGGACTAGCGGGAGGGAGGGATGAGCAGTTCTTC; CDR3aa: CASSNSRGLAGGRDEQFF
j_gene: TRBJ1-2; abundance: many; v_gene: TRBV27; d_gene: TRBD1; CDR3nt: TGTGCCAGCAGTTTGGGGACAGGGGGCGGCTACACCTTC; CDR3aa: CASSLGTGGGYTF
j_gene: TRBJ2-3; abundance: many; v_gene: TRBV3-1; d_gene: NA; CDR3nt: TGTGCCAGCAGCCAGGGGATCACAGATACGCAGTATTTT; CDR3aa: CASSQGITDTQYF
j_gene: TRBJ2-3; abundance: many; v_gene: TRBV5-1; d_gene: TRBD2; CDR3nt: TGCGCCAGCAGCTTGGAGGGGACTAGCGGCACAGATACGCAGTATTTT; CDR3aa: CASSLEGTSGTDTQYF
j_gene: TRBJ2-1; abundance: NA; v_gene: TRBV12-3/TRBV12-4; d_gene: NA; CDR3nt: TGTGCCAGCAGTTTTCTGGCGGGATGTAATGGTGAGCAGTTCTTC; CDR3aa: CASSFLAGCNGEQFF
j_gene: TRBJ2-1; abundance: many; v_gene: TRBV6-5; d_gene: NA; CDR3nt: TGTGCCAGCAGTTACCGGGGTTACAATGAGCAGTTCTTC; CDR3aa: CASSYRGYNEQFF
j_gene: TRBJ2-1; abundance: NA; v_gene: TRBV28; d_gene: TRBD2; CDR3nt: TGTGCCAGCCACCAGACTAGCGGGAGTGGGTTAGAGCAGTTCTTC; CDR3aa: CASHQTSGSGLEQFF
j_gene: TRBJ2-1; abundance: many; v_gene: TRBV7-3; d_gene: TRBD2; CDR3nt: TGTGCCAGCAGCCCGCAGTCGGGACTACTTTTCAATGAGCAGTTCTTC; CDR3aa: CASSPQSGLLFNEQFF
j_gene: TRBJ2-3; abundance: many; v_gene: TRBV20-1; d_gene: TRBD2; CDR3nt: TGCAGTGCTTTAGCGGGGGGTAGCACATATACGCAGTATTTT; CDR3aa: CSALAGGSTYTQYF
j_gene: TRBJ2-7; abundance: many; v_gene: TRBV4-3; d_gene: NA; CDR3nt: TGCGCCAGCAGCCAACTGATTCCTACCTACTACGAGCAGTACTTC; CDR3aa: CASSQLIPTYYEQYF
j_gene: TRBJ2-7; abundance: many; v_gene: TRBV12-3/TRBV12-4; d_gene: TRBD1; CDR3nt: TGTGCCAGCACCTTCGGACAGGGAGTAAGCTCCTACGAGCAGTACTTC; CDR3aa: CASTFGQGVSSYEQYF
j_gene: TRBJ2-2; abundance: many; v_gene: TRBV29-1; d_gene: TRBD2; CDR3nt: TGCAGCGTCGCGACTAGCCAGAACACCGGGGAGCTGTTTTTT; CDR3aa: CSVATSQNTGELFF
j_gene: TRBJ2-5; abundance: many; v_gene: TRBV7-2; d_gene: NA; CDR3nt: TGTGCCAGCAGCTTCAACAGCCAAGAGACCCAGTACTTC; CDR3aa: CASSFNSQETQYF
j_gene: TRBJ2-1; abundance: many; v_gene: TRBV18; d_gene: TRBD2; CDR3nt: TGTGCCAGCTCACCCGGACTAGCGGCTGAGCAGTTCTTC; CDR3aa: CASSPGLAAEQFF
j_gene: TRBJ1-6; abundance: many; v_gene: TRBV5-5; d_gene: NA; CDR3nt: TGTGCCAGCAGCTCCCGGGTGGAGTCCTATAATTCACCCCTCCACTTT; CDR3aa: CASSSRVESYNSPLHF
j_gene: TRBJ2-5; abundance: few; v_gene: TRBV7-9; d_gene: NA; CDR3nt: TGTGCCAGCAGCTTAGCGTTCAGCGGGCAAGAGACCCAGTACTTC; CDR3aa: CASSLAFSGQETQYF
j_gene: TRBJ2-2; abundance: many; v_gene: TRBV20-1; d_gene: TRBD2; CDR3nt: TGCAGTGCTAGAGAACGGGGGGGAGTGAGAACCGGGGAGCTGTTTTTT; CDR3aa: CSARERGGVRTGELFF
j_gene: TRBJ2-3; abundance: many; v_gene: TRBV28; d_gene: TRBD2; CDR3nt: TGTGCCAGCAGTTTAAGCGGGAGGGTTTCAGCTACGCAGTATTTT; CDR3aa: CASSLSGRVSATQYF
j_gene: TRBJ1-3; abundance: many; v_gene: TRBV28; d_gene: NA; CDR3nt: TGTGCCAGCCGGGACATCGAACACTCCTCTGGAAACACCATATATTTT; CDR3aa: CASRDIEHSSGNTIYF
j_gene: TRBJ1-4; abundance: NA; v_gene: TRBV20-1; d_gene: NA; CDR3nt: TGCAGTGCTAGATCGGGGACGGTCTTTCTTGAAAAACTGTTTTTT; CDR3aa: CSARSGTVFLEKLFF
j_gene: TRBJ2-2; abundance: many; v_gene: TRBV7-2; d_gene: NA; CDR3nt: TGTGCCAGCAGCTTTAATTTTCCGTTAAACACCGGGGAGCTGTTTTTT; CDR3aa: CASSFNFPLNTGELFF
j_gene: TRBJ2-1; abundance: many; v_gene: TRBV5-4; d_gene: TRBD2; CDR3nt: TGTGCCAGCAGTTCAACTAGCGGGAGGACCCACAATGAGCAGTTCTTC; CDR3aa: CASSSTSGRTHNEQFF
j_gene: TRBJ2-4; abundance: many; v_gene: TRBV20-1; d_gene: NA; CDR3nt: TGCAGTGCTAGAGACCCGGCGGGATTAGCCAAAAACATTCAGTACTTC; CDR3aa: CSARDPAGLAKNIQYF
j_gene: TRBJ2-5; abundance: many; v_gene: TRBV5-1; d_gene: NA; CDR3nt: TGCGCCAGCAGCACCGGGGGCGCGGAGACCCAGTACTTC; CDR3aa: CASSTGGAETQYF
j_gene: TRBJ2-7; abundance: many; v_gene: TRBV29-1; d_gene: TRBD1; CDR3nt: TGCAGCGTTGGGACAGGGGGCGACTACGAGCAGTACTTC; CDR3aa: CSVGTGGDYEQYF
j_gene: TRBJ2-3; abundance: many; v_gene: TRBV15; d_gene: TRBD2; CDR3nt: TGTGCCACCAGCAGAAGCTCGGGACTAGCGAGGGATACGCAGTATTTT; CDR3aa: CATSRSSGLARDTQYF
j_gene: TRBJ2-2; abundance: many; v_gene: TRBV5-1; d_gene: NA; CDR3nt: TGCGCCAGCAGATTTCGATCCGGGACCTCCCCCGGGGAGCTGTTTTTT; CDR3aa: CASRFRSGTSPGELFF